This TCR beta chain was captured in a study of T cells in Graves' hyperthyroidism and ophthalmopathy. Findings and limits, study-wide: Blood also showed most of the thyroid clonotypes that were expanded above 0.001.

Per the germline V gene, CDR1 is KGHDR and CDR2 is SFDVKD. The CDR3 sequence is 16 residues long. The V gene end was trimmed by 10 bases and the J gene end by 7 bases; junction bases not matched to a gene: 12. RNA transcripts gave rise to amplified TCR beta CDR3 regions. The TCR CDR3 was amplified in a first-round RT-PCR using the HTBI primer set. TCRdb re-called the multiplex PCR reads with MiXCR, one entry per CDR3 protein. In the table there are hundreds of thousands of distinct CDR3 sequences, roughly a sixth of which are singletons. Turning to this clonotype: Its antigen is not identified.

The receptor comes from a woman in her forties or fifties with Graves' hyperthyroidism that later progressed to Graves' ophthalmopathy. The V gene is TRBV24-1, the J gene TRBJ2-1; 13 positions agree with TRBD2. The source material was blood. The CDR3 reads CATSQRRGLAGNEQFF. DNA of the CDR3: TGTGCCACGTCTCAGCGAAGGGGACTAGCGGGGAATGAGCAGTTCTTC.